Below, 4 T cell receptor beta chains from the same sample are listed, as sequenced in a study of T cell repertoires in cytomegalovirus infection. These TCRs are of unknown antigen specificity. One entry per CDR3 protein results from TCRdb running MiXCR on the reads. This sample has roughly 500,000 distinct CDR3 sequences, with 33% found just once. Sequenced here: cultured PBMCs, sampled from culture after CMV antigen stimulation. These receptors were taken from a human donor in good health (CMV status not recorded). Some clones in this sample may be carry-over from other donors' samples.

The chain uses TRBV20-1 and TRBJ1-3; D remains ambiguous. Between the trimmed V and J ends, which lost 7 bases and 0 bases, there was a span of 7 bases. This CDR3 region has 12 residues. Looked up from germline, CDR1 is DFQATT and CDR2 is SNEGSKA (reference sequence). The CDR3 here is CSVRHSGNTIYF. The CDR3 DNA is TGCAGTGTCCGACACTCTGGAAACACCATATATTTT.

There are many counts of this clonotype. The rearrangement joins TRBV7-2 to TRBJ2-2; D tentatively reads TRBD1 or TRBD2 (5 bases each). Germline assignment: CDR1 SGHTA and CDR2 FQGNSA. This CDR3 comprises 16 residues. Trimming shortened V by 4 bases and J by 6 bases, and 18 bases separated the two germline ends. For the CDR3, the DNA is TGTGCCAGCAGCTATGACAGCGGCCTAATGCCCGGGGAGCTGTTTTTT. It is translated as CASSYDSGLMPGELFF.

The chain uses TRBV6-2 or TRBV6-3 and TRBJ2-1; D gene unclear. The CDR3 is made up of 13 amino acids. Trimming stripped 1 base from V and 8 bases from J, with 9 bases between. Germline V gene sequence: CDR1 MNHEY, CDR2 SVGEGT. This CDR3 is CASSYLARDEQFF. The CDR3 nucleotides are TGTGCCAGCAGTTACTTGGCCCGGGATGAGCAGTTCTTC.

Here the CDR3 reads CASRGGQRAFF. The CDR3 DNA sequence: TGTGCTAGCAGAGGGGGTCAGCGAGCTTTCTTT. The V call is TRBV12-5, the J call TRBJ1-1, with a tentative D call TRBD1 (6 bases). In germline, CDR1 is LGHNT, CDR2 FRNRAP. This CDR3 has 11 residues. V lost 9 bases to trimming and J lost 10 bases, with 15 bases between them.